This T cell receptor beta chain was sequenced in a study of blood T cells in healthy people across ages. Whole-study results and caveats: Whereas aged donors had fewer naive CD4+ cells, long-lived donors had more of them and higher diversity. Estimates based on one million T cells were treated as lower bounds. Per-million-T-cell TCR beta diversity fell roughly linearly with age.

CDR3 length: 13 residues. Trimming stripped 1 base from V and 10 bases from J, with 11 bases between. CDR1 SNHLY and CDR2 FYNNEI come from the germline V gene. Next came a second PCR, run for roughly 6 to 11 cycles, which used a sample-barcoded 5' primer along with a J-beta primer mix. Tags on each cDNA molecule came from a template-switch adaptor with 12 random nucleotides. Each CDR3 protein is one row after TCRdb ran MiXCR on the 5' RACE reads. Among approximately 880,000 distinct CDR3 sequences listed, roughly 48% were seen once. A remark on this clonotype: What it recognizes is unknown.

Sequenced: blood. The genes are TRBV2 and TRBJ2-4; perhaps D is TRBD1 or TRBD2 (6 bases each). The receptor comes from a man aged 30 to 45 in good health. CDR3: CASSEVGGGIQYF. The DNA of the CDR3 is TGTGCCAGCAGTGAAGTTGGAGGGGGGATTCAGTACTTC.